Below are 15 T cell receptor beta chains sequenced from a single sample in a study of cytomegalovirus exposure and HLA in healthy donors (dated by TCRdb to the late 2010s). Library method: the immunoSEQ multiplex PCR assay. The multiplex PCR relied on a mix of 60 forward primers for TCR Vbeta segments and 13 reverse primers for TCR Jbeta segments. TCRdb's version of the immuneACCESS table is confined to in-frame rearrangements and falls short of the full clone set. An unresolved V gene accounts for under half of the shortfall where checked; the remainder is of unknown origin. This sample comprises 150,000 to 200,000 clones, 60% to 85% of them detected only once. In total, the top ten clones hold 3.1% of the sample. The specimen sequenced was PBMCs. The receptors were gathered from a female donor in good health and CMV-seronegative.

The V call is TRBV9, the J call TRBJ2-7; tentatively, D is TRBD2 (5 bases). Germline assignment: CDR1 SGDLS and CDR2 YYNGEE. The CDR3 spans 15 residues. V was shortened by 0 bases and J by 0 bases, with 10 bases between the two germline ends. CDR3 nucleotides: TGTGCCAGCAGCGTAGGGCTAGCTAGCTCCTACGAGCAGTACTTC. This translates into CASSVGLASSYEQYF.

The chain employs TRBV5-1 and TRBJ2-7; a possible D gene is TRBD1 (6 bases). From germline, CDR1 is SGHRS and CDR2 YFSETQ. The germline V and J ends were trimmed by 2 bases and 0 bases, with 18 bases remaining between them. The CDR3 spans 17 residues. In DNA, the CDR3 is TGCGCCAGCAGCTTCAAAAAGGGGACACCAATCTCCTACGAGCAGTACTTC. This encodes CASSFKKGTPISYEQYF.

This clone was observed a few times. For the CDR3, the DNA is TGTGCCAGCAGTGTGTCACAGGGCCGGGGCTACACCTTC. Residues: CASSVSQGRGYTF. V usage is TRBV6-1 and J usage is TRBJ1-2, with D possibly being TRBD1 (6 bases). CDR3 length: 13 amino acids. Germline CDR1 and CDR2: MNHNS and SASEGT. V lost 4 bases to trimming and J lost 8 bases, with 14 bases between them.

CDR3 sequence: CASSELTGPRAGDTQYF. The DNA of the CDR3 is TGTGCCAGCAGTGAATTGACCGGACCGAGGGCTGGAGATACGCAGTATTTT. The V and J genes are TRBV25-1 and TRBJ2-3, with D perhaps TRBD2 (5 bases). Trimming stripped 1 base from V and 5 bases from J, with 19 bases between. Germline values: CDR1 MGHDK, CDR2 SYGVNS. The CDR3 is made up of 17 amino acids.

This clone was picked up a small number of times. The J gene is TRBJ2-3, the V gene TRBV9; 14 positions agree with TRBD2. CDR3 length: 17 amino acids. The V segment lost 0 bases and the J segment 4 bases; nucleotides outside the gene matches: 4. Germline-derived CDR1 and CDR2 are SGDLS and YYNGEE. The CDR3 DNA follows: TGTGCCAGCAGCGTAGCTGGACTAGCGGGAGGTCCAGATACGCAGTATTTT. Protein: CASSVAGLAGGPDTQYF. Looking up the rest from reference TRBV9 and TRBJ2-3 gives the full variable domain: DSGVTQTPKHLITATGQRVTLRCSPRSGDLSVYWYQQSLDQGLQFLIQYYNGEERAKGNILERFSAQQFPDLHSELNLSSLELGDSALYFCASSVAGLAGGPDTQYFGPGTRLTVL.

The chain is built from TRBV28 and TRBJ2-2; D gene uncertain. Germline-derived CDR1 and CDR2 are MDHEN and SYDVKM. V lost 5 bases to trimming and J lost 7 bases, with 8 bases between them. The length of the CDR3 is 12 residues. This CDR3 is CASSLSNGELFF. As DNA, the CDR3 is TGTGCCAGCAGTCTCTCTAACGGGGAGCTGTTTTTT. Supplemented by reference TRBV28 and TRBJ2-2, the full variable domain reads DVKVTQSSRYLVKRTGEKVFLECVQDMDHENMFWYRQDPGLGLRLIYFSYDVKMKEKGDIPEGYSVSREKKERFSLILESASTNQTSMYLCASSLSNGELFFGEGSRLTVL.

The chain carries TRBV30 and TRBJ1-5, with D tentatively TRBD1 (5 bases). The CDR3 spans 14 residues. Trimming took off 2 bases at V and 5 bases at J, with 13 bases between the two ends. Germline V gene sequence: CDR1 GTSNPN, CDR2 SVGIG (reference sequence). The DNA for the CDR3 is TGTGCCTGGAGTAACGACAGAATCTATCAGCCCCAGCATTTT. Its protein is CAWSNDRIYQPQHF.

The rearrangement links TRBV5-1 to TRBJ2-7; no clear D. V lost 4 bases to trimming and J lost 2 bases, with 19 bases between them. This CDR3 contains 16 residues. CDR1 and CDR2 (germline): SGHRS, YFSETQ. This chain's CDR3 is CASSPDTAAGPYEQYF. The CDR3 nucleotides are TGCGCCAGCAGCCCCGACACCGCAGCCGGCCCCTACGAGCAGTACTTC.

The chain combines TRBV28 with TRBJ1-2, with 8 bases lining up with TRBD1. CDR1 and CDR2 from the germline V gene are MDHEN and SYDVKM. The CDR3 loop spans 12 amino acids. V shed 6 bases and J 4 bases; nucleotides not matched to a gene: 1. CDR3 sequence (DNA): TGTGCCAGCAGGGGACAGGTCTATGGCTACACCTTC. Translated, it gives CASRGQVYGYTF.

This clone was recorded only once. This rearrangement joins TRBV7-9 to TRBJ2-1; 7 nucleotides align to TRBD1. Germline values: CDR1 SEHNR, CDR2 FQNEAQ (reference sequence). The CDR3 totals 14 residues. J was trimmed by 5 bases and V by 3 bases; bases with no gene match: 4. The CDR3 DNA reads TGTGCCAGCAGCTTGACAGGGAAGAACAATGAGCAGTTCTTC. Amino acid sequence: CASSLTGKNNEQFF.

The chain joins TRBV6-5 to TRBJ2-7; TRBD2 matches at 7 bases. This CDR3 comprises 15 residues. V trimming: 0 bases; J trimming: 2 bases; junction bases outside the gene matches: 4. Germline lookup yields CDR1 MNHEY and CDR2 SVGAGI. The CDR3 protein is CASSYSGTNPYEQYF. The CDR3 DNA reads TGTGCCAGCAGTTACTCCGGGACTAACCCCTACGAGCAGTACTTC.

Here the CDR3 DNA reads TGTGCCAGCAGCTTCTCGCAGGGAGGTTACACTGAAGCTTTCTTT. Amino acids: CASSFSQGGYTEAFF. The chain recombines TRBV7-9 with TRBJ1-1; possible D gene TRBD1, 5 bases. Germline V gives CDR1 SEHNR, CDR2 FQNEAQ (reference sequence). CDR3 length equals 15 residues. The germline V and J ends were trimmed by 3 bases and 3 bases, with 14 bases remaining between them.

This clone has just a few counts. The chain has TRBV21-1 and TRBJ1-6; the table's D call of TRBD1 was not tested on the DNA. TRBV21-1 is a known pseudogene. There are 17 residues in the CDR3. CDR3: CASSSNRARPYNSPLHF. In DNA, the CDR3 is TGTGCCAGCAGCAGTAACAGGGCCCGTCCGTATAATTCACCCCTCCACTTT.

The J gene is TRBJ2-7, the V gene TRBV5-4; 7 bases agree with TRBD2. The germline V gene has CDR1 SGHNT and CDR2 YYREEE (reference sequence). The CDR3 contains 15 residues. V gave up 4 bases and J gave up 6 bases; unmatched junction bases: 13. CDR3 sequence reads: CASSPNGGNVAEQYF. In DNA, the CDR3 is TGTGCCAGCAGCCCGAACGGGGGGAACGTGGCCGAGCAGTACTTC.

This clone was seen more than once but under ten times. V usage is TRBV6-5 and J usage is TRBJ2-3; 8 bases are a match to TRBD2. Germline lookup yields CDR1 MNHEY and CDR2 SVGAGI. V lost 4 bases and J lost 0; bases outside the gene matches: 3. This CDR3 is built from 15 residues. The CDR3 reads CASSSIAGSTDTQYF. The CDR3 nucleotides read TGTGCCAGCAGTTCGATAGCGGGGAGCACAGATACGCAGTATTTT.